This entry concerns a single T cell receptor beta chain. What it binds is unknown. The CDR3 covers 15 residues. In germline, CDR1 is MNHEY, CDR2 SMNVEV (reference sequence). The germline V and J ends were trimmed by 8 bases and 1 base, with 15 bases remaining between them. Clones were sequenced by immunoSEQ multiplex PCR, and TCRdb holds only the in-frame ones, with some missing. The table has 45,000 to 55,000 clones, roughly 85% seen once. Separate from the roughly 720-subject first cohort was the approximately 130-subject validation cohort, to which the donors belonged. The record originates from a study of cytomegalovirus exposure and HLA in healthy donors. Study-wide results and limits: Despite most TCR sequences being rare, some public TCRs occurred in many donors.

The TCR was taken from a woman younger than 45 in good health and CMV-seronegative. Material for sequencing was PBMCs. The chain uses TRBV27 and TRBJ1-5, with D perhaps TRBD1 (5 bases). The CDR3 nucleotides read TGTGCCAGCCGAGTCCAGGGCTGGAGCAATCAGCCCCAGCATTTT. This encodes CASRVQGWSNQPQHF.